Below are 14 T cell receptor beta chains sequenced from a single sample in a study of T cells in Graves' hyperthyroidism and ophthalmopathy. Amplified TCR beta CDR3 regions derived from RNA transcripts. With the HTBI primer set, the TCR CDR3 went through a first round of RT-PCR. TCRdb used MiXCR to reprocess the multiplex PCR reads, holding one entry per CDR3 protein. The sample lists roughly 500,000 distinct CDR3 sequences; roughly 15% were seen once. Sample: blood. These receptor sequences come from a woman aged 25 to 39 with Graves' ophthalmopathy.

Turning to this clonotype: A much bigger clone sits one base away, suggesting this may be a read error. The V call is TRBV5-1, the J call TRBJ2-7, with 7 positions matching TRBD1. Per the germline V gene, CDR1 is SGHRS and CDR2 is YFSETQ. V lost 10 bases to trimming and J lost 9 bases; unmatched junction nucleotides: 16. The CDR3 is made up of 13 amino acids. This CDR3 reads CAPTTGHVNGQYF. CDR3 bases: TGCGCCCCAACGACAGGGCACGTCAACGGGCAGTACTTC.

The DNA of the CDR3 is TGTGCCATCAGCGAACCTACACAGACAATGAACACTGAAGCTTTCTTT. This gives the protein CAISEPTQTMNTEAFF. The rearrangement links TRBV10-3 to TRBJ1-1; no clear D gene. Germline loops: CDR1 ENHRY, CDR2 SYGVKD. The CDR3 length is 16 residues. The V gene lost 6 bases and the J gene lost 0 bases, with 17 bases spanning the gap.

This clonotype has ten or more counts. The chain has TRBV30 and TRBJ2-1; D might be TRBD2 (6 bases). Trimming stripped 5 bases from V and 8 bases from J, with 13 bases between. The CDR3 totals 12 residues. Germline CDR1 and CDR2: GTSNPN and SVGIG (reference sequence). CDR3 sequence: CAWGVRRDEQFF. The CDR3 coding sequence is TGTGCCTGGGGGGTCAGGAGGGATGAGCAGTTCTTC.

The J gene is TRBJ1-3, the V gene TRBV5-1; 9 positions agree with TRBD1. Germline CDR1 SGHRS, CDR2 YFSETQ. The V and J ends lost 4 bases and 5 bases, in that order; junction bases with no gene match: 4. The CDR3 is 14 residues long. The CDR3 here is CASSTTGGRNTIYF. As DNA, the CDR3 is TGCGCCAGCAGCACCACAGGGGGCAGAAACACCATATATTTT.

This clonotype appeared many times. This chain links TRBV20-1 with TRBJ1-2; D gene unclear. Germline V gene sequence: CDR1 DFQATT, CDR2 SNEGSKA (reference sequence). The V end lost 6 bases, the J end lost 6 bases, and 17 bases lay between the germline ends. This CDR3 has 13 amino acids. The CDR3: CSAPSGKRDGYTF. The CDR3 DNA reads as TGCAGTGCCCCTTCGGGGAAAAGAGATGGCTACACCTTC.

Note on this clonotype: A single base separates this from a much larger clone, so it may be a read error. The chain employs TRBV28 and TRBJ2-7; 7 nucleotides line up with TRBD1. CDR1 and CDR2 from the germline V gene are MDHEN and SYDVKM. After removal of 8 bases from V and 2 bases from J, the junction contained 12 bases not matched to a gene. CDR3 length equals 15 residues. CDR3 region: CASQTDRVVPYEQYF. CDR3 sequence (DNA): TGTGCCAGCCAGACAGACAGGGTCGTTCCCTACGAGCAGTACTTC.

This CDR3 is CASSLRDNGMEKLFF. The CDR3 bases are TGTGCCAGCAGCCTCCGGGACAACGGGATGGAAAAACTGTTTTTT. The V gene is TRBV6-2 or TRBV6-3, the J gene TRBJ1-4, with D maybe TRBD1 (6 bases). The V end lost 6 bases, the J end lost 8 bases, and 19 bases lay between the germline ends. Germline V gene sequence: CDR1 MNHEY, CDR2 SVGEGT. CDR3 length equals 15 residues.

In this sample, this clonotype turned up a few times. The CDR3 here is CASSQDRLAGGYGEQFF. CDR3 DNA: TGTGCCAGCAGCCAAGATCGACTAGCGGGAGGGTACGGTGAGCAGTTCTTC. The chain has TRBV3-1 and TRBJ2-1, with 14 bases aligning to TRBD2. Trimming cost V 0 bases and J 9 bases; bases outside gene matches: 7. Germline values: CDR1 LGHDT, CDR2 YNNKEL (reference sequence). This CDR3 has 17 residues.

V and J are TRBV28 and TRBJ2-7, with D perhaps TRBD1 (6 bases). Trimming stripped 1 base from V and 3 bases from J, with 19 bases between. Germline CDR1 is MDHEN and CDR2 is SYDVKM. The CDR3 has 17 residues. CDR3 residues: CASSLSSVIGGYYEQYF. CDR3 DNA: TGTGCCAGCAGTTTATCGTCCGTGATAGGGGGATACTACGAGCAGTACTTC.

This clonotype was seen more than once but under ten times. V and J are TRBV19 and TRBJ2-3; 11 bases are a match to TRBD2. Germline CDR1 reads LNHDA; CDR2 reads SQIVND (reference sequence). Losses at the gene ends were 5 bases for V and 12 bases for J; bases not matched to a gene: 7. This CDR3 is 13 amino acids long. The CDR3, as DNA: TGTGCCAGTAGTCCACTAGCGGGAGAATCACAGTATTTT. Amino acid sequence: CASSPLAGESQYF.

This clonotype was found many times. The chain carries TRBV20-1 and TRBJ2-1; a possible D gene is TRBD2 (6 bases). The CDR3 has 20 residues. Trimming left V 0 bases short and J 8 bases short, with 32 bases between. CDR1 is DFQATT, CDR2 SNEGSKA, per germline (reference sequence). The CDR3 sequence: CSARDSFGEEGRFSTHEQFF. The CDR3 region has the DNA TGCAGTGCTAGAGATAGTTTTGGTGAGGAGGGCCGATTTTCGACTCATGAGCAGTTCTTC.

The V call is TRBV11-1, the J call TRBJ2-1, with TRBD1 matching 9 bases. CDR3 length: 18 amino acids. From germline, CDR1 is SGHAT and CDR2 FQDESV (reference sequence). With 0 bases clipped from V and 4 bases from J, the junction kept 10 bases outside the gene matches. CDR3 in amino acids: CASSLALPTGGVYNEQFF. In DNA, the CDR3 is TGTGCCAGCAGCTTAGCGCTCCCGACAGGGGGGGTTTACAATGAGCAGTTCTTC.

This clonotype came up many times. The chain recombines TRBV30 with TRBJ1-1; possible D gene TRBD1, 5 bases. CDR3 length: 15 amino acids. Per germline, CDR1 GTSNPN and CDR2 SVGIG (reference sequence). V lost 0 bases and J lost 5, with 16 bases in between. The CDR3: CAWSVGPGRRTEAFF. CDR3 sequence (DNA): TGTGCCTGGAGTGTTGGGCCAGGGAGGCGTACTGAAGCTTTCTTT.

The chain recombines TRBV20-1 with TRBJ1-2; tentatively, D is TRBD1 (6 bases). Germline V gene sequence: CDR1 DFQATT, CDR2 SNEGSKA (reference sequence). The ends were cut back, 3 bases at V and 8 bases at J, with 10 bases in the middle. The CDR3 runs to 11 residues. This chain's CDR3 is CSASRGSGYTF. CDR3 nucleotide sequence: TGCAGTGCTAGCAGGGGATCAGGCTACACCTTC.